These T cell receptor beta chains were read from a single sample in a study of shared clonotypes between healthy human individuals. Only in-frame clones appear in the TCRdb table, and some are missing; sequencing was by immunoSEQ multiplex PCR. The sample carries about 490,000 clones, about 80% recorded once. The sequenced sample was PBMCs. The receptors originated from a woman aged 40 to 49 in good health. Some clones in this sample may be carry-over from other donors' samples. CDR3s include the opening cysteine and the closing phenylalanine or tryptophan. A D gene is named only where the DNA matches it firmly.

d_gene	j_gene	v_gene	CDR3aa
-	TRBJ1-4	TRBV19	CASSIGRQGTGEKLFF
-	TRBJ1-1	TRBV9	CASSPATEAFF
-	TRBJ2-5	TRBV6-1	CASSEGGLGVFKTQYF
TRBD1	TRBJ1-2	TRBV27	CASSSGQGIGSVNYGYTF
TRBD2	TRBJ2-7	TRBV2	CASSDGGAGLGGSYEQYF
TRBD2	TRBJ2-7	TRBV27	CASSLLAGASYEQYF
TRBD2	TRBJ2-2	TRBV27	CASSSLPGLAGGTGELFF
-	TRBJ1-1	TRBV27	CASSLTAADTEAFF
-	TRBJ2-3	TRBV6-1	CASSGSGPPRDTQYF
-	TRBJ1-1	TRBV9	CASSVGGKNTEAFF
TRBD2	TRBJ2-5	TRBV19	CASSIDVAGEETQYF
-	TRBJ1-5	TRBV7-2	CASSPYSVDSNQPQHF
TRBD2	TRBJ2-3	TRBV4-2	CASSQGREPDTQYF
-	TRBJ2-7	TRBV21-1	CASSTPGQVPYEQYF
TRBD2	TRBJ2-1	TRBV15	CATSKGLDPNEQFF
-	TRBJ2-7	TRBV28	CASSLTDYEQYF
-	TRBJ1-4	TRBV6-1	CASSEEEEKLFF
TRBD1	TRBJ2-2	TRBV30	CAWSVKLIRQGLYRGELFF
-	TRBJ2-5	TRBV28	CASSPLQLDQETQYF
TRBD1	TRBJ1-6	TRBV4-1	CASSRTGGGNSPLHF
-	TRBJ1-4	TRBV21-1	CASSASPGTDFNEKLFF
TRBD2	TRBJ2-3	TRBV7-8	CASSVLAVTDTQYF
TRBD2	TRBJ2-3	TRBV9	CASSVGRTSGGTDTQYF
TRBD1	TRBJ1-2	TRBV6-1	CASNRQGNYGYTF
-	TRBJ2-3	TRBV5-4	CASSFYTGGNPDTQYF
-	TRBJ2-2	TRBV4-1	CASSQVVSLTGELFF
-	TRBJ2-2	TRBV19	CASHQDRPNTGELFF
TRBD1	TRBJ2-2	TRBV5-1	CASSLRQGYNTGELFF
TRBD2	TRBJ2-7	TRBV6-6	CASSYWGTSGTYEQYF
-	TRBJ2-7	TRBV9	CASSVGAGGPYEQYF
-	TRBJ2-1	TRBV29-1	CSVGWGSGDEQFF
TRBD2	TRBJ2-5	TRBV2	CASSSRLAGGGETQYF
-	TRBJ2-1	TRBV30	CAWSVLGSENEQFF
-	TRBJ2-7	TRBV6-5	CASTASSYEQYF
TRBD1	TRBJ2-7	TRBV28	CASSRTGTGYYEQYF
-	TRBJ1-5	TRBV27	CASSRDFDSNQPQHF